This T cell receptor beta chain was captured by sequencing in a study of T-cell memory formation after mild COVID-19. Study information: TCR clustering was largely donor specific.

This clonotype was found a few times. Its matching antigen is unknown. CDR1 SGHRS and CDR2 YFSETQ come from the germline V gene. The germline V and J ends were trimmed by 0 bases and 2 bases, with 11 bases remaining between them. The CDR3 runs to 16 residues. One entry per CDR3 protein results from TCRdb running MiXCR on the 5' RACE reads. The sample shows a few hundred thousand distinct CDR3 sequences, 15% to 20% of them seen only once. The study's findings and limits: Pre-infection memory contained some responding clones, which suggested that cross-reactive memory had joined. Clones that got smaller from day 15 to 85 had even CD4/CD8, while clones growing later tipped toward CD4+.

The chain employs TRBV5-1 and TRBJ2-2, with a weak D call TRBD2 (5 bases). Sequencing was done on a sample of PBMCs or a T cell subset sorted from them (not recorded which). This TCR came from a man younger than 35 who had mild COVID-19 (a few samples of this study predate the infection). Cell type and time point are not known. CDR3 sequence (DNA): TGCGCCAGCAGCTTGGATGAGGGAAGAAACACCGGGGAGCTGTTTTTT. Encoded protein: CASSLDEGRNTGELFF.